This T cell receptor (beta chain) was obtained from a study of blood T cell repertoires in COVID-19. Overall study: In each case, the material was cDNA or gDNA derived from T cells, B-cell-depleted T cells, or PBMCs.

Generated by immunoSEQ multiplex PCR, the TCRdb table keeps only in-frame clones and is missing some. The repertoire consists of 85,000 to 95,000 clones, with about 87% occurring once and the leading ten covering approximately 8%. V shed 8 bases and J 6 bases; nucleotides not matched to a gene: 5. Per the germline V gene, CDR1 is SQVTM and CDR2 is ANQGSEA. This CDR3 comprises 12 residues. The chain couples TRBV29-1 to TRBJ2-2, with 8 bases aligning to TRBD2. Material for sequencing was peripheral blood. The source is a human donor with acute or convalescent COVID-19. The donor label of this sample is uncertain. The CDR3 coding sequence is TGCAGCCAACGCGGGGGGTCCGGGGAGCTGTTTTTT. Its protein is CSQRGGSGELFF.